Following are 20 T cell receptor beta chains from one sample sequenced in a study of T cell clonality in common variable immunodeficiency (dated by TCRdb to the mid-2010s). The library was obtained by the immunoSEQ multiplex PCR assay. TCRdb carries this immuneACCESS record with in-frame sequences only. Its versions omit some clonotypes, under half of them owing to an unresolved V gene in the studies checked, with the rest unexplained. The data for this sample show 40,000 to 45,000 clones, each detected more than once. The ten largest clones capture about 10% of the sample. Input material: peripheral blood mononuclear cells. These receptors originate from a person between 18 and 69 years old in good health.

Ten or more counts support this clone. The junction differs from germline at one of its ends, possibly a read error. The DNA ends 3 residues before the CDR3 does, and the rest of the CDR3 is filled in from the germline J gene. The genes are TRBV7-7 and TRBJ2-1; TRBD2 matches at 10 bases. This CDR3 comprises 15 residues. Looked up from germline, CDR1 is SSHAT and CDR2 is FNYEAQ (reference sequence). CDR3 loop: CASSLASGSHNEQFF. CDR3 DNA (partial): TGTGCTAGCAGCTTAGCTAGCGGGAGCCACAATGAG.

This clone was seen ten or more times. The read terminates 3 residues ahead of where the CDR3 ends, so the germline J gene completes it. The rearrangement joins TRBV20-1 to TRBJ2-1; TRBD2 agrees at 9 bases. CDR1 and CDR2 (germline): DFQATT, SNEGSKA (reference sequence). V lost 0 bases, J lost 6 bases, and 3 bases stayed unmatched. The CDR3 has 14 amino acids. The CDR3 bases that were read are TGCAGTGCTAGAGACGCGGGGGGGCTCAATGAG. Residues: CSARDAGGLNE. The whole CDR3 sequence reads CSARDAGGLNEQFF.

This clone was seen ten or more times. The read comes to an end 3 residues before the CDR3 does, leaving the germline J gene to fill in the end. This chain joins TRBV7-9 and TRBJ2-3, with 12 nucleotides matching TRBD2. J gave up 8 bases and V 4 bases, and 7 bases lay outside the gene matches. The CDR3 runs to 15 residues. CDR1 SEHNR and CDR2 FQNEAQ come from the germline V gene (reference sequence). This CDR3 reads CASSSEGLAGGTQYF. Incomplete CDR3 DNA: TGTGCCAGCAGCTCCGAGGGACTAGCGGGCGGTACG.

The sample holds many counts of this clone. The CDR3 extends 3 residues past the end of the read, so its final part is completed from the germline J gene. J is TRBJ1-2 and V is TRBV5-1; the D gene is possibly TRBD1 (6 bases). Trimming cost V 0 bases and J 4 bases, with 13 bases left between them. The CDR3 loop spans 15 amino acids. Germline lookup yields CDR1 SGHRS and CDR2 YFSETQ. The CDR3 loop reads CASSLETGSGYGYTF. The sequenced part of the CDR3 DNA is TGCGCCAGCAGCTTGGAAACAGGGTCGGGCTATGGC.

Many counts were recorded for this clone. CDR3 DNA, as far as it was read: TGCAGTGCTAGAGCAGGTACGACAGGCCCCGGGAGCTATGGC. It translates to CSARAGTTGPGSYG. The whole CDR3 sequence is CSARAGTTGPGSYGYTF. V usage is TRBV20-1 and J usage is TRBJ1-2; possible D gene TRBD1, 6 bases. The DNA ends 3 residues before the CDR3 does, and the rest of the CDR3 is filled in from the germline J gene. There are 17 residues in the CDR3. Trimming removed 1 base from V and 4 bases from J, with 22 bases in between. Germline values: CDR1 DFQATT, CDR2 SNEGSKA (reference sequence).

This clone has a handful of counts. The read finishes 3 residues shy of the CDR3 end, and the germline J gene is used to complete it. V gene TRBV7-6 combines with J gene TRBJ2-1, with 11 bases that match TRBD2. The length of the CDR3 is 16 residues. V lost 5 bases, J lost 6 bases, and 9 bases stayed unmatched. Per the germline V gene, CDR1 is SGHVS and CDR2 is FNYEAQ. The chain's CDR3 is CASSPLAGGYPNEQFF. CDR3 DNA (partial): TGTGCCAGCAGCCCGCTAGCGGGAGGATACCCCAATGAG.

This clone was counted at least ten times. Read sequence stops 3 residues before the CDR3 end, and the germline J gene provides the missing end. The genes are TRBV20-1 and TRBJ1-4, with D perhaps TRBD1 (6 bases). CDR1 and CDR2 from the germline V gene are DFQATT and SNEGSKA (reference sequence). The CDR3 covers 12 residues. The V end lost 2 bases, the J end lost 7 bases, and 8 bases lay between the germline ends. The CDR3 spells CSARRDIEKLFF. The covered CDR3 bases are TGCAGTGCTAGACGGGACATTGAAAAA.

This clone has ten or more counts. Sequence at one end of the junction differs from germline and may be a read error. The read terminates 3 residues before the CDR3 end, so the remaining end is supplied by the germline J gene. The rearrangement links TRBV4-2 to TRBJ1-5; D perhaps matches TRBD1 (5 bases). There are 14 residues in the CDR3. Germline-derived CDR1 and CDR2 are LGHNA and YNFKEQ. CDR3 protein: CASSQAGGNQPQHF. The part of the CDR3 DNA that was read is TGCGCCAGCAGCCAAGCGGGGGGCAATCAGCCC.

This clone has a count of ten or more. The read falls 3 residues short of the CDR3 end, and the missing part is taken from the germline J gene. The chain couples TRBV18 to TRBJ2-2; the D gene is possibly TRBD1 (6 bases). This CDR3 region has 17 residues. Germline loops: CDR1 KGHSH, CDR2 LQKENI. V was clipped by 0 bases and J by 0 bases, with 11 bases between them. The CDR3 bases that were read are TGTGCCAGCTCACCACCGGGACACCTCCCGAACACCGGGGAG. Amino acid sequence: CASSPPGHLPNTGE. The whole CDR3 protein is CASSPPGHLPNTGELFF.

This clone was counted many times. The CDR3 end lies 3 residues beyond the end of the read and is filled in from the germline J gene. The V gene is TRBV7-3, the J gene TRBJ2-1; perhaps TRBD2 as D (5 bases). V was clipped by 5 bases and J by 8 bases, with 22 bases between them. CDR1 and CDR2 from the germline V gene are SGHTA and FQGTGA. The CDR3 is made up of 16 amino acids. CDR3 region: CASSQPSGFNRDEQFF. The CDR3 DNA, read in part, is TGTGCCAGCAGCCAACCAAGCGGATTCAATCGGGATGAG. Using reference TRBV7-3 and TRBJ2-1 for the parts outside the CDR3, the full variable domain is GAGVSQTPSNKVTEKGKYVELRCDPISGHTALYWYRQSLGQGPEFLIYFQGTGAADDSGLPNDRFFAVRPEGSVSTLKIQRTERGDSAVYLCASSQPSGFNRDEQFFGPGTRLTVL.

This clone was observed a few times. CDR3 region: CASSEVSQGSGNTIYF. The sequenced CDR3 bases are TGTGCCAGCAGTGAAGTTTCGCAGGGATCTGGAAACACC. The chain recombines TRBV2 with TRBJ1-3; D is possibly TRBD1 (5 bases). The read comes to an end 3 residues before the CDR3 does, leaving the germline J gene to fill in the end. The length of the CDR3 is 16 residues. Germline assignment: CDR1 SNHLY and CDR2 FYNNEI. V lost 1 base, J lost 1 base, and 11 bases lay in between.

This clone has at least ten counts. The CDR3 end is not reached by the read, which stops 3 residues before it; the germline J gene fills it in. J is TRBJ2-3 and V is TRBV7-3; TRBD2 agrees at 8 bases. Germline CDR1 is SGHTA and CDR2 is FQGTGA. The CDR3 runs to 16 residues. V gave up 2 bases and J gave up 5 bases; unmatched junction bases: 9. The CDR3 spells CASSLGLARFGDTQYF. The sequenced CDR3 bases are TGTGCCAGCAGCTTAGGACTAGCTCGTTTCGGAGATACG.

This clone was found many times. The CDR3 extends 3 residues past the end of the read, so its final part is completed from the germline J gene. The rearrangement links TRBV19 to TRBJ2-1, with D possibly TRBD1 on 6 matching bases. This CDR3 region has 16 residues. Between the trimmed V and J ends, which lost 3 bases and 0 bases, there was a span of 12 bases. Germline values: CDR1 LNHDA, CDR2 SQIVND (reference sequence). CDR3 bases read: TGTGCCAGTAGTATTTTGACAGGAGGCTCCTACAATGAG. Translated: CASSILTGGSYNE. The CDR3 reads in full as CASSILTGGSYNEQFF. Full variable domain (remainder filled in from reference TRBV19 and TRBJ2-1): DGGITQSPKYLFRKEGQNVTLSCEQNLNHDAMYWYRQDPGQGLRLIYYSQIVNDFQKGDIAEGYSVSREKKESFPLTVTSAQKNPTAFYLCASSILTGGSYNEQFFGPGTRLTVL.

This clone appeared many times. The CDR3 end falls 3 residues outside the read, so it is completed with the germline J gene. The chain links TRBV6-2 or TRBV6-3 to TRBJ1-1; TRBD1 agrees at 10 bases. The germline gives CDR1 MNHEY, CDR2 SVGEGT. V gave up 6 bases and J gave up 4 bases; unmatched junction bases: 2. The CDR3 is 13 residues long. The sequenced part of the CDR3 DNA is TGTGCCAGCAGACGGACAGGGGGCACTGAA. Translated: CASRRTGGTE. The full CDR3 protein is CASRRTGGTEAFF.

This clone showed up many times. The read terminates 3 residues ahead of where the CDR3 ends, so the germline J gene completes it. The chain combines TRBV4-2 with TRBJ1-5; a possible D gene is TRBD1 (6 bases). Germline V gene lookup returns CDR1 LGHNA and CDR2 YNFKEQ. This CDR3 comprises 15 residues. V dropped 1 base and J dropped 4 bases, with 11 bases sitting between them. Incomplete CDR3 DNA: TGTGCCAGCAGCCAAGTATGGACAGCTAATCAGCCC. Protein: CASSQVWTANQP. In full, the CDR3 is CASSQVWTANQPQHF.

This clone was seen repeatedly, ten times or more. A read error may account for a junction end that differs from germline. The CDR3 end lies 3 residues beyond the end of the read and is filled in from the germline J gene. The rearrangement links TRBV27 to TRBJ1-1; tentative D call: TRBD1 (6 bases). This CDR3 has 14 amino acids. The germline gives CDR1 MNHEY, CDR2 SMNVEV (reference sequence). CDR3 residues: CASTLTGTNTEAFF. CDR3 bases read: TGTGCCAGCACTTTAACAGGGACAAACACTGAA.

This clone was detected ten times or more. The CDR3 is cut off 3 residues early in the read; its end comes from the germline J gene. The chain uses TRBV5-4 and TRBJ2-3; D ambiguous. The CDR3 sequence is 13 residues long. Trimming took 2 bases from V and 0 from J, leaving 4 bases between them. Germline V gives CDR1 SGHNT, CDR2 YYREEE (reference sequence). CDR3 protein: CASSLTSTDTQYF. The DNA read from the CDR3 is TGTGCCAGCAGCTTAACTAGCACAGATACG.

The table lists this clone with many counts. Sequencing ends 3 residues short of the CDR3 end; the germline J gene provides the rest. J is TRBJ2-7 and V is TRBV24-1; unclear D gene. The CDR3 is 14 residues long. Germline V gene data show CDR1 as KGHDR and CDR2 as SFDVKD. Trimming left V 0 bases short and J 5 bases short, with 10 bases between. The part of the CDR3 DNA that was read is TGTGCCACCAGTGATTTGCGACAAGGCCACGAG. It specifies CATSDLRQGHE. The CDR3 in full is CATSDLRQGHEQYF.

This clone was detected many times. The CDR3 region is CASNGGQGYEQYF. The sequenced CDR3 bases are TGTGCCAGCAACGGGGGACAGGGGTACGAG. This chain uses TRBV11-2 with TRBJ2-7, with 10 bases aligning to TRBD1. The read finishes 3 residues shy of the CDR3 end, and the germline J gene is used to complete it. Germline-derived CDR1 and CDR2 are SGHAT and FQNNGV. After removal of 7 bases from V and 4 bases from J, the junction contained 4 bases not matched to a gene. CDR3 size: 13 residues.

In its sample, this clone was seen a few times. Coverage ceases 3 residues before the CDR3 finishes, and the germline J gene fills in the end. V gene TRBV20-1 combines with J gene TRBJ1-3; D remains unclear. Trimming took 6 bases from V and 0 from J, leaving 6 bases between them. CDR1 is DFQATT, CDR2 SNEGSKA, per germline (reference sequence). The CDR3 runs to 12 residues. Incomplete CDR3 DNA: TGCAGTGCCCAAGGCTCTGGAAACACC. Its protein product is CSAQGSGNT. The whole CDR3 reads CSAQGSGNTIYF.